Listed below are T cell receptor beta chains from one sample, sequenced in a study of cytomegalovirus exposure and HLA in healthy donors. Assay: immunoSEQ multiplex PCR; the TCRdb copy retains only in-frame clones and omits some. The table includes over 150,000 clones, around 80% detected once. Input material: PBMCs. The receptors were sampled from a man aged 25-45 years in good health and CMV-seropositive. The CDR3 runs from the conserved cysteine through the conserved F or W. A D gene is named only where the DNA matches it firmly. Size is stated for part of the rows, as once, few or many counts, or as a class when the clone is expanded.

>TRBJ2-4|TRBV13|.|.
CASSLGRPGRAKNIQYF
TGTGCCAGCAGCTTAGGCCGGCCGGGAAGGGCCAAAAACATTCAGTACTTC
>TRBJ1-1|TRBV18|.|.
CASSPEITANTEAFF
TGTGCCAGCTCACCGGAAATCACAGCGAACACTGAAGCTTTCTTT
>TRBJ2-5|TRBV12-5|TRBD1|.
CASANRDRGSETQYF
TGTGCTAGTGCCAACCGGGACAGGGGATCTGAGACCCAGTACTTC
>TRBJ2-5|TRBV7-6|TRBD2|once
CASSLDRTSGVPDRAQYF
TGTGCCAGCAGCTTAGACCGGACTAGCGGAGTCCCCGACAGAGCCCAGTACTTC
>TRBJ1-2|TRBV2|TRBD1|few
CASSYHRLQGESYTF
TGTGCCAGCAGTTACCACAGGCTGCAGGGGGAGAGCTACACCTTC
>TRBJ2-5|TRBV2|TRBD1|.
CASSLRVRDRHQETQYF
TGTGCCAGCAGTCTCCGGGTCCGGGACAGGCATCAAGAGACCCAGTACTTC
>TRBJ1-5|TRBV27|.|few
CASSLTAPNQPQHF
TGTGCCAGCAGTTTGACAGCCCCTAATCAGCCCCAGCATTTT
>TRBJ2-6|TRBV25-1|TRBD1|.
CASKRPGQGGVLTF
TGTGCCAGCAAACGGCCGGGACAGGGAGGAGTCCTGACTTTC
>TRBJ2-3|TRBV19|.|.
CASSGAGRGDSTDTQYF
TGTGCCAGTAGTGGAGCTGGACGAGGGGACTCCACAGATACGCAGTATTTT
>TRBJ2-1|TRBV28|TRBD1|.
CASSSRDRDYNEQFF
TGTGCCAGCAGTTCCCGGGACAGGGACTACAATGAGCAGTTCTTC
>TRBJ2-7|TRBV7-2|.|.
CASSLDPGSSPYEQYF
TGTGCCAGCAGCTTAGATCCGGGTTCTAGTCCCTACGAGCAGTACTTC
>TRBJ1-1|TRBV6-1|.|.
CASSARGGNTEAFF
TGTGCCAGCAGTGCCAGGGGTGGGAACACTGAAGCTTTCTTT
>TRBJ1-4|TRBV11-2|.|.
CASSFTVANEKLFF
TGTGCCAGCAGCTTCACCGTAGCTAATGAAAAACTGTTTTTT
>TRBJ1-2|TRBV19|.|.
CASSTRGGRDASYTF
TGTGCCAGTAGTACCAGAGGGGGGAGGGATGCGAGCTACACCTTC
>TRBJ1-1|TRBV4-3|TRBD1|.
CASSQDQGATEAFF
TGCGCCAGCAGCCAAGATCAGGGGGCCACTGAAGCTTTCTTT
>TRBJ1-1|TRBV19|.|few
CATRVGTLNTEAFF
TGTGCCACCAGGGTTGGGACATTGAACACTGAAGCTTTCTTT
>TRBJ1-2|TRBV6-5|.|.
CASRGTSTNYGYTF
TGTGCCAGCAGAGGGACATCGACTAACTATGGCTACACCTTC
>TRBJ1-4|TRBV5-1|TRBD1|.
CASSLGGDRLNEKLFF
TGCGCCAGCAGCTTGGGGGGGGACAGACTTAATGAAAAACTGTTTTTT
>TRBJ2-7|TRBV7-9|.|.
CASSFSSRAYEQYF
TGTGCCAGCAGCTTCTCCTCACGAGCCTACGAGCAGTACTTC
>TRBJ1-6|TRBV14|TRBD1|many
CASSLGQANSPLHF
TGTGCCAGCAGCCTGGGACAGGCGAATTCACCCCTCCACTTT
>TRBJ2-1|TRBV4-1|.|.
CASRRTGDGEQFF
TGCGCCAGCCGACGGACGGGGGACGGTGAGCAGTTCTTC
>TRBJ1-1|TRBV4-1|.|.
CASSQVPGGVGYTEAFF
TGCGCCAGCAGCCAGGTCCCTGGGGGCGTGGGGTATACTGAAGCTTTCTTT
>TRBJ1-2|TRBV19|TRBD1|.
CASSIVGTGSNYGYTF
TGTGCCAGTAGTATAGTGGGGACAGGTTCTAACTATGGCTACACCTTC
>TRBJ2-7|TRBV6-5|TRBD1|.
CASRRTGGYEQYF
TGTGCCAGCAGGAGGACAGGCGGGTACGAGCAGTACTTC
>TRBJ1-3|TRBV10-3|TRBD1|once
CAISDQGARNTIYF
TGTGCCATCAGTGACCAGGGGGCGAGAAACACCATATATTTT
>TRBJ2-1|TRBV5-4|.|.
CASSLEQPSLNEQFF
TGTGCCAGCAGCTTGGAACAGCCGTCTCTGAATGAGCAGTTCTTC
>TRBJ2-2|TRBV12-2|.|.
CASRLGLARRGELFF
TGTGCAAGTCGCTTAGGACTAGCGCGCCGGGGGGAGCTGTTTTTT
>TRBJ1-3|TRBV6-5|TRBD1|once
CASSSTGDSGNTIYF
TGTGCCAGCAGCTCTACAGGGGACTCTGGAAACACCATATATTTT
>TRBJ2-5|TRBV2|.|.
CASSPSWGEETQYF
TGTGCCAGCAGTCCCTCGTGGGGAGAAGAGACCCAGTACTTC
>TRBJ1-2|TRBV4-3|.|once
CASSPGHFSPVGYTF
TGCGCCAGCAGCCCCGGACACTTTAGCCCGGTTGGCTACACCTTC
>TRBJ2-7|TRBV27|TRBD1|.
CASSLKDRVGYEQYF
TGTGCCAGCAGTTTAAAAGACAGGGTAGGCTACGAGCAGTACTTC
>TRBJ1-4|TRBV6-5|.|.
CASSSGTGTTNEKLFF
TGTGCCAGCAGTTCCGGAACGGGGACAACTAATGAAAAACTGTTTTTT
>TRBJ1-1|TRBV29-1|TRBD1|.
CSVEEGTGGAAEAFF
TGCAGCGTTGAAGAGGGGACAGGGGGCGCGGCTGAAGCTTTCTTT
>TRBJ1-1|TRBV7-9|TRBD1|few
CASSIPFGDSTEAFF
TGTGCCAGCAGCATCCCTTTTGGGGACAGTACTGAAGCTTTCTTT
>TRBJ2-1|TRBV6-1|TRBD2|.
CASSEEPRTSGIYNEQFF
TGTGCCAGCAGTGAAGAGCCTCGGACTAGCGGGATCTACAATGAGCAGTTCTTC
>TRBJ2-7|TRBV4-3|TRBD2|.
CASSHGLAGGEQYF
TGCGCCAGCAGCCACGGACTAGCGGGAGGCGAGCAGTACTTC